The 29 T cell receptor beta chains given below trace back to one sample, sequenced in a study of T cells in Graves' hyperthyroidism and ophthalmopathy. RNA transcripts provided the source from which TCR beta CDR3 regions were amplified. The HTBI set primed first-round TCR CDR3 RT-PCR. TCRdb analysed the multiplex PCR reads with MiXCR anew, one entry per CDR3 protein. The sample records under 400,000 distinct CDR3 sequences, roughly 15% being singletons. The specimen was blood. These receptors originate from a woman in her sixties or seventies with Graves' ophthalmopathy.

This clonotype has ten or more counts. The CDR3 region is CASSQDWAGNEQYF. For the CDR3, the DNA is TGTGCCAGCAGCCAAGATTGGGCAGGCAACGAGCAGTACTTC. The rearrangement links TRBV3-1 to TRBJ2-7; D is undetermined. The ends were cut back, 0 bases at V and 5 bases at J, with 11 bases in the middle. CDR3 size: 14 residues. Germline lookup yields CDR1 LGHDT and CDR2 YNNKEL (reference sequence).

The chain has TRBV10-3 and TRBJ2-1; 11 bases agree with TRBD2. V shed 6 bases, J shed 6 bases, and the junction held 10 bases outside the gene matches. The CDR3 has 16 amino acids. Germline V gene lookup returns CDR1 ENHRY and CDR2 SYGVKD. This CDR3 reads CAIRDSLAGAVNEQFF. CDR3 sequence (DNA): TGTGCCATCAGAGACTCACTAGCGGGAGCGGTCAATGAGCAGTTCTTC.

This clonotype was recorded a few times. The genes are TRBV6-1 and TRBJ2-7, with 9 bases fitting TRBD2. J gave up 4 bases and V 6 bases, and 7 bases lay outside the gene matches. Looked up from germline, CDR1 is MNHNS and CDR2 is SASEGT. This CDR3 comprises 14 residues. CDR3 sequence (DNA): TGTGCCAGCAGGAGTAGCGGGAGTCTTTACGAGCAGTACTTC. This translates into CASRSSGSLYEQYF.

This clonotype was counted between two and nine times. The gene calls are TRBV28 and TRBJ2-1; 7 bases are a match to TRBD2. Losses at the gene ends were 6 bases for V and 4 bases for J; bases not matched to a gene: 6. The CDR3 extends over 14 amino acids. Germline V lookup: CDR1 MDHEN, CDR2 SYDVKM. For the CDR3, the DNA is TGTGCCAGCAGAGTAGCGGGTATTTACAATGAGCAGTTCTTC. This sequence encodes CASRVAGIYNEQFF.

This clonotype came up many times. V gene TRBV6-1 combines with J gene TRBJ2-7, with no clear D. CDR3 length: 11 residues. The germline V gene encodes CDR1 MNHNS and CDR2 SASEGT. V was pared by 7 bases and J by 2 bases, with 6 bases between. In DNA form, the CDR3 reads TGTGCCAGCACCGAGACCTACGAGCAGTACTTC. This translates into CASTETYEQYF.

CDR3 in DNA: TGTGCCAGCAGCCGGGACCACAACTATGGCTACACCTTC. Amino acid sequence: CASSRDHNYGYTF. The V and J genes are TRBV14 and TRBJ1-2; D is possibly TRBD1 (5 bases). The CDR3 extends over 13 amino acids. Between the trimmed V and J ends, which lost 4 bases and 2 bases, there was a span of 8 bases. Germline CDR1 reads SGHDN; CDR2 reads FVKESK.

The sample holds many counts of this clonotype. The rearrangement uses TRBV28 and TRBJ2-7; possibly TRBD1 for D (6 bases). CDR3 length: 12 residues. The V and J ends lost 6 bases and 6 bases respectively, with 12 bases between them. CDR1 and CDR2 from the germline V gene are MDHEN and SYDVKM. CDR3: CASRRQVGEQYF. In DNA, the CDR3 is TGTGCCAGCAGGCGACAGGTTGGCGAGCAGTACTTC.

This chain connects TRBV27 to TRBJ2-1; 7 nucleotides match TRBD2. The V and J ends lost 4 bases and 9 bases, in that order; junction bases with no gene match: 9. The germline CDR1 and CDR2 sequences are MNHEY and SMNVEV (reference sequence). CDR3 length equals 14 residues. The CDR3 is CASSWSPGGGEQFF. The CDR3 nucleotides read TGTGCCAGCAGTTGGAGCCCCGGCGGGGGTGAGCAGTTCTTC.

In this sample, this clonotype turned up a few times. The rearrangement uses TRBV6-1 and TRBJ2-7, with D tentatively TRBD2 (5 bases). The V gene's germline CDR1 is MNHNS and CDR2 SASEGT. The germline V and J ends were trimmed by 7 bases and 3 bases, with 13 bases remaining between them. The CDR3 has 13 residues. The CDR3 DNA reads as TGTGCCAGCAACTCAGGCCGGGGCTACGAGCAGTACTTC. Amino acids: CASNSGRGYEQYF.

V and J are TRBV12-3 or TRBV12-4 and TRBJ2-7; D is ambiguous. Trimming shortened V by 5 bases and J by 2 bases, and 10 bases separated the two germline ends. The CDR3 is made up of 13 amino acids. CDR3 amino acids: CASSPFKTYEQYF. The CDR3 bases are TGTGCCAGCAGTCCCTTTAAGACCTACGAGCAGTACTTC.

This clonotype was counted many times. This chain uses TRBV6-2 or TRBV6-3 with TRBJ1-6, with D hard to call. Trimming removed 9 bases at V and 12 bases at J, with 15 bases between. This CDR3 has 12 amino acids. Germline CDR1 and CDR2: MNHEY and SVGEGT. The CDR3 DNA is TGTGCCAGTGAAGACGGTCTGAGACCCCTCCACTTT. Translated: CASEDGLRPLHF.

This clonotype was observed a few times. The genes are TRBV12-3 or TRBV12-4 and TRBJ2-1, with 12 bases that match TRBD2. After removal of 5 bases from V and 8 bases from J, the junction contained 7 bases not matched to a gene. The CDR3 runs 15 residues. This CDR3 reads CASSGTSGLGHEQFF. The CDR3 nucleotides are TGTGCCAGCAGTGGGACTAGCGGGCTTGGGCATGAGCAGTTCTTC.

This clonotype was observed a handful of times. The J gene is TRBJ1-1, the V gene TRBV6-4; D is unresolved. The germline V gene encodes CDR1 MRHNA and CDR2 SNTAGT. V shed 7 bases and J shed 0 bases, with 12 bases lying between them. This CDR3 contains 14 residues. CDR3 sequence: CASKKEELNTEAFF. CDR3 nucleotides: TGTGCCAGCAAGAAGGAGGAGTTGAACACTGAAGCTTTCTTT.

This clonotype was counted many times. The genes are TRBV6-5 and TRBJ2-1, with 8 bases identical to TRBD1. This CDR3 has 15 amino acids. The V and J ends lost 2 bases and 2 bases, in that order; junction bases with no gene match: 2. Germline lookup yields CDR1 MNHEY and CDR2 SVGAGI. CDR3 residues: CASSYGTGAYNEQFF. The CDR3, as DNA: TGTGCCAGCAGTTACGGGACAGGAGCCTACAATGAGCAGTTCTTC.

This clonotype was recorded at least ten times. The chain carries TRBV27 and TRBJ2-7, with TRBD1 matching 7 bases. V shed 4 bases and J 0 bases; nucleotides not matched to a gene: 3. The germline V gene encodes CDR1 MNHEY and CDR2 SMNVEV (reference sequence). The CDR3 has 14 residues. The CDR3 is CASSWDRFSYEQYF. The CDR3 DNA follows: TGTGCCAGCAGTTGGGACAGATTCTCCTACGAGCAGTACTTC.

This clonotype appeared many times. The chain has TRBV20-1 and TRBJ2-1, with 12 bases that match TRBD2. Per germline, CDR1 DFQATT and CDR2 SNEGSKA (reference sequence). The J segment lost 9 bases and the V segment lost 6 bases, leaving 6 bases of the junction unmatched. This CDR3 is 13 amino acids long. The CDR3 is CSAPGLAGSEQFF. The CDR3 region has the DNA TGCAGTGCCCCCGGACTAGCGGGAAGTGAGCAGTTCTTC.

This clonotype was counted a few times. This sequence joins TRBV4-1 and TRBJ2-5; the D is unclear. The CDR3 length is 17 residues. Germline V lookup: CDR1 MGHRA, CDR2 YSYEKL. Trimming cost V 3 bases and J 4 bases, with 21 bases left between them. The CDR3 loop reads CASSHNRLGLVRETQYF. Here the CDR3 DNA reads TGCGCCAGCAGCCACAACCGGCTCGGGCTAGTGAGAGAGACCCAGTACTTC.

This clonotype was observed many times. The chain uses TRBV14 and TRBJ2-1, with 9 positions matching TRBD2. The CDR3 is 15 residues long. Trimming cost V 1 base and J 9 bases; bases outside gene matches: 7. Germline-derived CDR1 and CDR2 are SGHDN and FVKESK. Here the CDR3 reads CASSQGGGRAGEQFF. In DNA form, the CDR3 reads TGTGCCAGCAGCCAAGGCGGCGGGAGGGCCGGTGAGCAGTTCTTC.

In regard to this clonotype: Here the CDR3 omits its conserved ending phenylalanine or tryptophan, so a read error is the likely source. The rearrangement links TRBV9 to TRBJ1-6; 9 nucleotides agree with TRBD1. V lost 0 bases to trimming and J lost 10 bases; unmatched junction nucleotides: 5. This CDR3 spans 15 amino acids. The germline V gene encodes CDR1 SGDLS and CDR2 YYNGEE. The CDR3 DNA reads as TGTGCCAGCAGCGTAGAGGGACAGGGCCCCTCACCCCTCCACCTT. Amino acids: CASSVEGQGPSPLHL.

The V gene is TRBV7-9, the J gene TRBJ2-7, with 8 positions matching TRBD1. From germline, CDR1 is SEHNR and CDR2 FQNEAQ (reference sequence). The CDR3 is 13 residues long. V gave up 5 bases and J gave up 5 bases; unmatched junction bases: 5. CDR3 amino acids: CASSRDRGHEQYF. The CDR3 bases are TGTGCCAGCAGCCGAGACAGGGGACACGAGCAGTACTTC.

This clonotype was recorded at least ten times. V is TRBV5-1 and J is TRBJ2-7; 7 bases match TRBD1. V lost 5 bases and J lost 2; bases outside the gene matches: 10. The CDR3 has 15 amino acids. The germline V gene encodes CDR1 SGHRS and CDR2 YFSETQ. DNA for the CDR3: TGCGCCAGCAGGCCCTCCGGACAGGAGACCTACGAGCAGTACTTC. Its translation: CASRPSGQETYEQYF.

In this sample, this clonotype turned up many times. The J gene is TRBJ1-1, the V gene TRBV5-1, with unresolved D. Trimming took off 5 bases at V and 3 bases at J, with 14 bases between the two ends. CDR3 length equals 14 residues. CDR1 and CDR2 from the germline V gene are SGHRS and YFSETQ. The CDR3 spells CASRFGESDTEAFF. CDR3 in DNA: TGCGCCAGCAGATTCGGGGAATCGGACACTGAAGCTTTCTTT. Together with reference TRBV5-1 and TRBJ1-1, the CDR3 gives the full variable domain: KAGVTQTPRYLIKTRGQQVTLSCSPISGHRSVSWYQQTPGQGLQFLFEYFSETQRNKGNFPGRFSGRQFSNSRSEMNVSTLELGDSALYLCASRFGESDTEAFFGQGTRLTVV.

This clonotype has only a few counts. V gene TRBV7-9 combines with J gene TRBJ2-7, with TRBD2 matching over 7 bases. V was clipped by 4 bases and J by 3 bases; unmatched bases: 9. The CDR3 contains 15 residues. CDR1 is SEHNR, CDR2 FQNEAQ, per germline (reference sequence). The CDR3 sequence: CASSSFPGLRYEQYF. CDR3 DNA: TGTGCCAGCAGCTCATTTCCGGGACTACGCTACGAGCAGTACTTC.

In this sample, this clonotype turned up many times. This rearrangement joins TRBV7-9 to TRBJ2-1; 7 bases are shared with TRBD2. Germline-derived CDR1 and CDR2 are SEHNR and FQNEAQ (reference sequence). V lost 5 bases to trimming and J lost 6 bases; unmatched junction nucleotides: 16. The CDR3 length is 17 residues. The CDR3, as DNA: TGTGCCAGCAGCCCCTCCCCGAGGACTAGATTACGCAATGAGCAGTTCTTC. It translates to CASSPSPRTRLRNEQFF.

This clonotype was observed at least ten times. The chain carries TRBV30 and TRBJ2-7; tentatively, D is TRBD2 (5 bases). The CDR3 covers 14 residues. CDR1 is GTSNPN and CDR2 is SVGIG in the germline V gene (reference sequence). The V end was cut by 0 bases, the J end by 7 bases, with 16 bases between. Here the CDR3 reads CAWSVEEALAEQYF. CDR3 bases: TGTGCCTGGAGTGTAGAGGAGGCTCTGGCAGAGCAGTACTTC.

This clonotype was counted only a few times. The V gene is TRBV5-1, the J gene TRBJ1-3; 7 bases agree with TRBD1. CDR1 is SGHRS, CDR2 YFSETQ, per germline. The CDR3 spans 15 residues. After removal of 4 bases from V and 0 bases from J, the junction contained 4 bases not matched to a gene. The CDR3 sequence: CASSPGGNSGNTIYF. DNA of the CDR3: TGCGCCAGCAGCCCAGGGGGAAACTCTGGAAACACCATATATTTT.

In the case of this clonotype: Germline and junction disagree at one end, which may indicate a read error. This chain connects TRBV19 to TRBJ2-7, with 9 nucleotides matching TRBD2. CDR1 and CDR2 from the germline V gene are LNHDA and SQIVND (reference sequence). This CDR3 has 15 residues. This chain's CDR3 is CAGSIEGSGGYEQYF. The CDR3 DNA reads as TGTGCCGGTAGTATAGAGGGTAGCGGGGGATACGAGCAGTACTTC.

This clonotype was detected only a few times. The J gene is TRBJ1-2, the V gene TRBV5-6; maybe TRBD1 (6 bases). The CDR3 totals 14 residues. The V gene lost 4 bases and the J gene lost 5 bases, with 15 bases spanning the gap. Germline V gives CDR1 SGHDT, CDR2 YYEEEE. The CDR3 DNA is TGTGCCAGCAGCCGCGGGACACTTACTTATGGCTACACCTTC. Its protein is CASSRGTLTYGYTF.

This clonotype was observed many times. This CDR3 is CASSLQGPEQFF. DNA of the CDR3: TGTGCCAGCTCACTTCAGGGTCCTGAGCAGTTCTTC. The V gene is TRBV18, the J gene TRBJ2-1, with D tentatively TRBD1 (5 bases). CDR3 size: 12 residues. Trimming took off 4 bases at V and 9 bases at J, with 10 bases between the two ends. Germline lookup yields CDR1 KGHSH and CDR2 LQKENI.